This TCR beta chain was captured by sequencing in a study of T-cell reconstitution after alpha-beta-depleted transplantation in children. The CDR3 is 9 amino acids. Per germline, CDR1 DFQATT and CDR2 SNEGSKA (reference sequence). Trimming removed 7 bases at V and 6 bases at J, with 6 bases between. As regards this clonotype: Its antigen is still unknown.

Study-level findings and limits: The study traced high day-60 TCRbeta diversity in some patients to surviving recipient T cells and thymic progenitors. T-cell numbers and diversity, one year after transplant, stemmed largely from T cells that were newly produced.

Unique molecular identifiers were built into the TCRbeta library. TCRdb re-analysed the PCR reads in MiXCR, keeping a single row per CDR3 protein. Of 100,000 to 130,000 distinct CDR3 sequences listed, approximately 6% are singletons. This sequence joins TRBV20-1 and TRBJ1-2; D ambiguous. This TCR was sampled from a male patient between 2 and 10 years old who had a stem cell transplant for acute lymphoblastic leukemia, so the T cells may come from the graft donor. Sequences were derived from PBMCs, mostly from graft donor cells, sampled 360 days after TCRalphabeta/CD19-depleted stem cell transplant. In DNA form, the CDR3 reads TGCAGTGACCCGGATGGCTACACCTTC. It codes for CSDPDGYTF.